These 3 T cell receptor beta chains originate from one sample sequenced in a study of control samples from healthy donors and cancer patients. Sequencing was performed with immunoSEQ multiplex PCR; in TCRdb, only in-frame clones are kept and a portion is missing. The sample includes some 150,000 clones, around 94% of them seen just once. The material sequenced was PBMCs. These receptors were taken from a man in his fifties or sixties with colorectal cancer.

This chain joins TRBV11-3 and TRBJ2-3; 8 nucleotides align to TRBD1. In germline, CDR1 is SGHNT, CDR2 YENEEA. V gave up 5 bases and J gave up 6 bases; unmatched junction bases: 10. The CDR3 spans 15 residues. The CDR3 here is CASSPSDREGDTQYF. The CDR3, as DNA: TGTGCCAGCAGCCCGTCGGACAGGGAAGGGGATACGCAGTATTTT.

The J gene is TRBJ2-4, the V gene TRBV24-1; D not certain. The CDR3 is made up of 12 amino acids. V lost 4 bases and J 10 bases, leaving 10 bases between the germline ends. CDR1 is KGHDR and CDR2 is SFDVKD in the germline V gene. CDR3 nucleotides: TGTGCCACCAGTGACACGAAACGAATTCAGTACTTC. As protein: CATSDTKRIQYF.

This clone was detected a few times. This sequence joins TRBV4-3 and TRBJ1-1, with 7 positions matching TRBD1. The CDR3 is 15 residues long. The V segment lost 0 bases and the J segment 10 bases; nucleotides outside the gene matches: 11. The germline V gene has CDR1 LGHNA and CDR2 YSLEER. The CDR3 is CASSQDGRTGTGAFF. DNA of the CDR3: TGCGCCAGCAGCCAAGATGGGCGGACAGGTACCGGAGCTTTCTTT.